The present T cell receptor (beta chain) was sequenced within a study of OX40 agonist ivuxolimab in advanced cancers. Study-wide background: Eligibility admitted prior anti-PD-1, anti-PD-L1 or anti-CTLA-4 therapy; about 42% had some.

The length of the CDR3 is 13 residues. Germline lookup yields CDR1 LNHDA and CDR2 SQIVND (reference sequence). The V segment lost 8 bases and the J segment 7 bases; nucleotides outside the gene matches: 5. Sequencing was performed with immunoSEQ multiplex PCR; in TCRdb, only in-frame clones are kept and a portion is missing. The table has more than 50,000 clones, roughly 85% seen once. The sequenced sample was CD4+ or CD8+ T cells sorted from blood, obtained in a trial of the OX40 agonist ivuxolimab. This receptor was taken from an adult with an advanced solid tumor such as melanoma, head and neck, liver or kidney cancer. This rearrangement joins TRBV19 to TRBJ2-1, with 10 nucleotides matching TRBD2. CDR3 nucleotide sequence: TGTGCCAGTGCACTAGCGGGAATAAATGAGCAGTTCTTC. Translated, it gives CASALAGINEQFF.